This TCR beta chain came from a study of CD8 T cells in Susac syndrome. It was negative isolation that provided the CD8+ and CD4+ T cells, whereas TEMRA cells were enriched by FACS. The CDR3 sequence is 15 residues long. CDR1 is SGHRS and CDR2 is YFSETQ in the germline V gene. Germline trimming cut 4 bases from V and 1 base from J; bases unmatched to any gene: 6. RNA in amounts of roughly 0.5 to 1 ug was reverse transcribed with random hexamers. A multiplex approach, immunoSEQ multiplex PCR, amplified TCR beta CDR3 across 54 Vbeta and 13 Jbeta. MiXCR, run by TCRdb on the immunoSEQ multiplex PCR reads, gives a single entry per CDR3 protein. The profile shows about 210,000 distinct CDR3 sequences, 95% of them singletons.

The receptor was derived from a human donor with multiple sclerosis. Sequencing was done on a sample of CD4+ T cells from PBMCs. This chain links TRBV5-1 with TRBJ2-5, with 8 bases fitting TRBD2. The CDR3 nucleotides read TGCGCCAGCAGCCTGACTAGCGTGAGCCAAGAGACCCAGTACTTC. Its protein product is CASSLTSVSQETQYF.